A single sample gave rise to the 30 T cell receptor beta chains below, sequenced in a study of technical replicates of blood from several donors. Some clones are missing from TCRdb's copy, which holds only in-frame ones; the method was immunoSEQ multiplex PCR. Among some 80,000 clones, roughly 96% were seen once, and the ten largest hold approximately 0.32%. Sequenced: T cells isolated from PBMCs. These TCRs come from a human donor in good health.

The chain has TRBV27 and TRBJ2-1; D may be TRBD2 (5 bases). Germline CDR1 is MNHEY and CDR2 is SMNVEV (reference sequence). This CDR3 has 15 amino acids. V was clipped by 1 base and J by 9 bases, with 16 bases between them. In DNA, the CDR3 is TGTGCCAGCAGTTTATTGTCGGAGCTTCGGGGTGAGCAGTTCTTC. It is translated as CASSLLSELRGEQFF.

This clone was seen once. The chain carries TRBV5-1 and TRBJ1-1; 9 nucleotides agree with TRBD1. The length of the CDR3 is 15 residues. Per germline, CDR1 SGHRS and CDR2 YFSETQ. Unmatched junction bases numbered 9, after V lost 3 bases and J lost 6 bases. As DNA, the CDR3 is TGCGCCAGCAGCTATAGGAGGGACAGGGAGTCTGAAGCTTTCTTT. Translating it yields CASSYRRDRESEAFF.

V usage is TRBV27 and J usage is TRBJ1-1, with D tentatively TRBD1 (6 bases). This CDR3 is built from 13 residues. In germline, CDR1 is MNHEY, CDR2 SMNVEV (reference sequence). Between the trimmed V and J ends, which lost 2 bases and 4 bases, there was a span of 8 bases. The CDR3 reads CASSLGGSTEAFF. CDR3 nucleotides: TGTGCCAGCAGTTTAGGGGGCAGCACTGAAGCTTTCTTT.

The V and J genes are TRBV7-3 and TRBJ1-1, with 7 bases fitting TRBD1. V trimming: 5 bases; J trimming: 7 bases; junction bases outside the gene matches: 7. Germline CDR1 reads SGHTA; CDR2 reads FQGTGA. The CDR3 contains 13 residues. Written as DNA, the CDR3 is TGTGCCAGCAGCGGATATCAGGGGGGTGAAGCTTTCTTT. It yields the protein CASSGYQGGEAFF. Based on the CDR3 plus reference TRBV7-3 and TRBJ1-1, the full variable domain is GAGVSQTPSNKVTEKGKYVELRCDPISGHTALYWYRQSLGQGPEFLIYFQGTGAADDSGLPNDRFFAVRPEGSVSTLKIQRTERGDSAVYLCASSGYQGGEAFFGQGTRLTVV.

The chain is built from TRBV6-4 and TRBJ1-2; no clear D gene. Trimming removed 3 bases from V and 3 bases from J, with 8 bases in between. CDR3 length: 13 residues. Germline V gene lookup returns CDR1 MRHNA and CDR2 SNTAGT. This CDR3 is CASSERGDYGYTF. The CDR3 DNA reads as TGTGCCAGCAGTGAACGGGGAGACTATGGCTACACCTTC.

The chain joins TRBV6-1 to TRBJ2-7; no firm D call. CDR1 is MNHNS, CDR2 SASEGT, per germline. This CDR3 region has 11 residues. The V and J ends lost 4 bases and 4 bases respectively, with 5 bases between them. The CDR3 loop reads CASSAGYEQYF. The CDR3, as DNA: TGTGCCAGCAGTGCAGGTTACGAGCAGTACTTC.

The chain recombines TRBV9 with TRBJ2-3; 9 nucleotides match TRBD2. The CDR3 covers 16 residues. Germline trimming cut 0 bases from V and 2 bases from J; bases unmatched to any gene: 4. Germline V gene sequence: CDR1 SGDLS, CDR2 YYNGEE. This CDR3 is CASSVGTSDYTDTQYF. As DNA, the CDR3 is TGTGCCAGCAGCGTAGGGACTAGCGACTACACAGATACGCAGTATTTT.

The CDR3 DNA reads as TGTGCCAGCAGTTTACAGGGGGCGAGTGGGGAGCTGTTTTTT. Translation gives CASSLQGASGELFF. This rearrangement joins TRBV6-5 to TRBJ2-2; 9 bases line up with TRBD1. V lost 4 bases and J lost 8; bases outside the gene matches: 5. This CDR3 contains 14 residues. Germline V lookup: CDR1 MNHEY, CDR2 SVGAGI.

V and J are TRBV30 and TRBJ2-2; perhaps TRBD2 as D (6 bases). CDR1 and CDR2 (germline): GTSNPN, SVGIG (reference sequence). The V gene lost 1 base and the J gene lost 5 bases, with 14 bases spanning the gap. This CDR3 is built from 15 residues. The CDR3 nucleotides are TGTGCCTGGAGTGGCCCAGCGGGTTGGACCGGGGAGCTGTTTTTT. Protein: CAWSGPAGWTGELFF.

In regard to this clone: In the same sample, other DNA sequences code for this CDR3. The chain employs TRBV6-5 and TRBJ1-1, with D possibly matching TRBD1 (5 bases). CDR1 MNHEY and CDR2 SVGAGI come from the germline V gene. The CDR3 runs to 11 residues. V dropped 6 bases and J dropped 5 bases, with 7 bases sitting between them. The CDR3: CASRGGTEAFF. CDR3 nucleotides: TGTGCCAGCAGGGGGGGAACTGAAGCTTTCTTT.

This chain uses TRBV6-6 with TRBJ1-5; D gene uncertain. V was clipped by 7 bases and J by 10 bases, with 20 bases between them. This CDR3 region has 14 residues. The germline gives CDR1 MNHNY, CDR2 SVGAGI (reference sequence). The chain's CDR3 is CASNPRQAYFPQHF. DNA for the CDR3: TGTGCCAGCAACCCCAGGCAGGCTTACTTTCCCCAGCATTTT.

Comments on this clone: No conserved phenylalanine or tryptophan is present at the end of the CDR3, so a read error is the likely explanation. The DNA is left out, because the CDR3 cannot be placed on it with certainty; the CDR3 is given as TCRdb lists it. CDR3 residues: CASSLFTGTSLSL. The chain uses TRBV5-4 and TRBJ2-7; the table's TRBD2 call for D was not verified on the DNA. A total of 13 residues make up the CDR3, ends included. CDR1 is SGHNT and CDR2 is YYREEE in the germline V gene (reference sequence).

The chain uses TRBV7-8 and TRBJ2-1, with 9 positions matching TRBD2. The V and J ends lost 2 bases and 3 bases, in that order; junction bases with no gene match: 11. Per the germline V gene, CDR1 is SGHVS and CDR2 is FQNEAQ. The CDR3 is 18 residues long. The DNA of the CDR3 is TGTGCCAGCAGCTTATTTCGCGGTAGCGGGAGTGGCTACAATGAGCAGTTCTTC. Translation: CASSLFRGSGSGYNEQFF.

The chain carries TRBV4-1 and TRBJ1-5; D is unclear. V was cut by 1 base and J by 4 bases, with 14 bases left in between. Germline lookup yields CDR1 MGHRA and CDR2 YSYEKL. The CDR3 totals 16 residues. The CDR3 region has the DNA TGCGCCAGCAGCCAAGTCTCGTTACCGAGGAATCAGCCCCAGCATTTT. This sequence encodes CASSQVSLPRNQPQHF.

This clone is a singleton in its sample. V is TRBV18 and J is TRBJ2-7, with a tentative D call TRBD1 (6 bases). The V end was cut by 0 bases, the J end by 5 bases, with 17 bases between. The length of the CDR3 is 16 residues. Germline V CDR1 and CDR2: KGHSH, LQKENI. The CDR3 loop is CASSPPSGGRDHEQYF. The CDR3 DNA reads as TGTGCCAGCTCACCACCGTCTGGGGGCAGGGACCACGAGCAGTACTTC.

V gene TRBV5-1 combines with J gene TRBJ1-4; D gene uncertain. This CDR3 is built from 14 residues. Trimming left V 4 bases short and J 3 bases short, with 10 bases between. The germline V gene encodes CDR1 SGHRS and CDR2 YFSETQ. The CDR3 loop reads CASSPDFPNEKLFF. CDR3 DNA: TGCGCCAGCAGCCCCGACTTCCCTAATGAAAAACTGTTTTTT.

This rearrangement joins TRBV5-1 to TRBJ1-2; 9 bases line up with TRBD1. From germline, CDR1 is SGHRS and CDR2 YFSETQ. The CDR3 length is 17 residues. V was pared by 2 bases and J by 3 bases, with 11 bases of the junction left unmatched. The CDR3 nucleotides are TGCGCCAGCAGCTTAACAGGGGGCGCCGTGGGGGACTATGGCTACACCTTC. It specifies CASSLTGGAVGDYGYTF.

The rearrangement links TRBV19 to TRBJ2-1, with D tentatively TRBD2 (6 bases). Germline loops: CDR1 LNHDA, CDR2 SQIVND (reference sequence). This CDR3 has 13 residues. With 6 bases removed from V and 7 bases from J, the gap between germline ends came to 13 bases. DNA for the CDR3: TGTGCCAGTAGGTCGAGGGGAGGAAATGAGCAGTTCTTC. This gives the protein CASRSRGGNEQFF.

The DNA for the CDR3 is TGTGCCAGCAGTTTGGGACTAGCGGGAGTCGAGCAGTACTTC. It yields the protein CASSLGLAGVEQYF. The chain employs TRBV27 and TRBJ2-7, with TRBD2 identical over 14 bases. Trimming cost V 3 bases and J 6 bases; bases outside gene matches: 1. This CDR3 is built from 14 residues. The V gene's germline CDR1 is MNHEY and CDR2 SMNVEV (reference sequence).

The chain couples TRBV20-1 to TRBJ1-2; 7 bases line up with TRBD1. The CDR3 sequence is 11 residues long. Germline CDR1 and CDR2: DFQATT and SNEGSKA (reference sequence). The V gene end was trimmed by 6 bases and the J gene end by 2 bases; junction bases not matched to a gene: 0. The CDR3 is CSATGNYGYTF. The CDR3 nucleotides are TGCAGTGCGACAGGGAACTATGGCTACACCTTC.

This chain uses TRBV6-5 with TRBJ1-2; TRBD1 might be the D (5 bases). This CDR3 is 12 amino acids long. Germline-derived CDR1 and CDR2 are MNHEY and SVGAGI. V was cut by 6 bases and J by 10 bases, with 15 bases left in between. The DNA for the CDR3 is TGTGCCAGCAGCTCCTTGGGGGGTTACTACACCTTC. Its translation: CASSSLGGYYTF.

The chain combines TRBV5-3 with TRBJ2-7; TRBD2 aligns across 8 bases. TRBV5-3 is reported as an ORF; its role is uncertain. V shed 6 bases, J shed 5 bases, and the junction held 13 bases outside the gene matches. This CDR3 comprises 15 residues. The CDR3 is CARIWSGTSLHEQYF. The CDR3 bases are TGTGCCAGAATCTGGTCCGGGACTAGTCTACACGAGCAGTACTTC.

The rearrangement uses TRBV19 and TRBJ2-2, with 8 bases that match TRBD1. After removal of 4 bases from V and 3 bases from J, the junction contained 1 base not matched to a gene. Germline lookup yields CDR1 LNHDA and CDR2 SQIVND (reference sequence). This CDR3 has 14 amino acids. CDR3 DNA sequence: TGTGCCAGTAGTACAGGGGGCGACACCGGGGAGCTGTTTTTT. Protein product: CASSTGGDTGELFF.

CDR3 nucleotides: TGTGCCAGCAGCTTAGTTGAGTTTAACTATGGCTACACCTTC. As protein: CASSLVEFNYGYTF. The genes are TRBV7-2 and TRBJ1-2, with unresolved D. CDR1 is SGHTA and CDR2 is FQGNSA in the germline V gene. This CDR3 contains 14 residues. Between the trimmed V and J ends, which lost 1 base and 1 base, there was a span of 7 bases. The variable domain in full, completed from reference TRBV7-2 and TRBJ1-2, reads GAGVSQSPSNKVTEKGKDVELRCDPISGHTALYWYRQSLGQGLEFLIYFQGNSAPDKSGLPSDRFSAERTGGSVSTLTIQRTQQEDSAVYLCASSLVEFNYGYTFGSGTRLTVV.

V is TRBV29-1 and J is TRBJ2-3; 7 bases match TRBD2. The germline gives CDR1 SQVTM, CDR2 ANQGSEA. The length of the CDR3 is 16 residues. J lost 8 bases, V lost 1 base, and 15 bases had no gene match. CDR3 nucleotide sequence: TGCAGCGTTGAAGGGCTCGGCGGGAGAGGAGAAGGTACGCAGTATTTT. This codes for CSVEGLGGRGEGTQYF.

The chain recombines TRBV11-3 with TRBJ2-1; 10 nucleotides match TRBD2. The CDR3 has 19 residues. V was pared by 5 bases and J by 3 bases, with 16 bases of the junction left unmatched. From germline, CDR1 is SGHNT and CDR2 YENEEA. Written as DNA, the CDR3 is TGTGCCAGCAGCCCGGGTTGGCTAGCGGGAGTGTTGGACTACAATGAGCAGTTCTTC. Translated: CASSPGWLAGVLDYNEQFF. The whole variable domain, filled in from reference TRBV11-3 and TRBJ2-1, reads EAGVVQSPRYKIIEKKQPVAFWCNPISGHNTLYWYLQNLGQGPELLIRYENEEAVDDSQLPKDRFSAERLKGVDSTLKIQPAELGDSAVYLCASSPGWLAGVLDYNEQFFGPGTRLTVL.

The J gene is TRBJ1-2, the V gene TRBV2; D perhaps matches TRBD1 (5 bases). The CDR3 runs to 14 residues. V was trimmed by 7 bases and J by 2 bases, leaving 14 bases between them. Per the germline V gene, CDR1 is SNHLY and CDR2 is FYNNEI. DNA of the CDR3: TGTGCCAGCATAGTGGGGAGGGGCAACTATGGCTACACCTTC. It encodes CASIVGRGNYGYTF.

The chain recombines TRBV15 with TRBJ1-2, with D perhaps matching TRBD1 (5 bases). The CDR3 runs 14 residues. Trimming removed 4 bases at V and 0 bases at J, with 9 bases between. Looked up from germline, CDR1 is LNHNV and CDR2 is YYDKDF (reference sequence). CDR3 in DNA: TGTGCCACCAGCACCGGGGGAGCTAACTATGGCTACACCTTC. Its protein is CATSTGGANYGYTF.

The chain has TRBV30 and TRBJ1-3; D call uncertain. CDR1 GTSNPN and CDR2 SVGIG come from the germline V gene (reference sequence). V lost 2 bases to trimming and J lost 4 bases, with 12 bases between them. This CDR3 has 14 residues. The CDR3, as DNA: TGTGCCTGGAGTATCATAGCTGGGGGAAACACCATATATTTT. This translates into CAWSIIAGGNTIYF.

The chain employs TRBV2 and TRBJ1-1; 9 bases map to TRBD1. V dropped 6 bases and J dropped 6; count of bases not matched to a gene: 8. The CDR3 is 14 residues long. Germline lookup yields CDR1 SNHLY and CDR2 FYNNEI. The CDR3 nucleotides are TGTGCCAGCAGCGTGGGACAGGGATTGTCTGAAGCTTTCTTT. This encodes CASSVGQGLSEAFF.